Below, 27 T cell receptor beta chains from the same sample are listed, as sequenced in a study of CD8 T cells in ankylosing spondylitis (dated by TCRdb to about 2017). The library was generated by 5' RACE. For sequencing, an Illumina HiSeq 2500 was employed. TCRdb applied fastp at Q25 and MiXCR to the public reads, then kept only in-frame beta chains. Records with the same CDR3 protein are collapsed into one entry carrying the most frequent genes and DNA. The sample records fewer than 250,000 distinct CDR3 sequences, roughly 25% of which are singletons. The top ten hold less than 8.5% of the sample. Sequencing was done on a sample of blood, either unsorted or a sorted T cell fraction (not recorded which). All receptors come from a male donor with ankylosing spondylitis or in good health (not recorded which).

This clonotype was detected ten times or more. The chain couples TRBV23-1 to TRBJ2-5; D not certain. TRBV23-1 is an ORF; its function is uncertain. Trimming shortened V by 1 base and J by 2 bases, and 8 bases separated the two germline ends. CDR3 length: 14 residues. CDR3 nucleotide sequence: TGCGCCAGCAGTCAATACAAGAATCAAGAGACCCAGTACTTC. Amino acid sequence: CASSQYKNQETQYF.

V usage is TRBV29-1 and J usage is TRBJ2-7; 7 bases agree with TRBD2. Germline V lookup: CDR1 SQVTM, CDR2 ANQGSEA. V dropped 4 bases and J dropped 2; count of bases not matched to a gene: 11. CDR3 length equals 15 residues. Written as DNA, the CDR3 is TGCAGCGTTGGACCTGGGCTAGCGGAACCCTACGAGCAGTACTTC. Its protein product is CSVGPGLAEPYEQYF.

In DNA form, the CDR3 reads TGTGCCATCAGTGAGTCTGGGACAAACAATCAGCCCCAGCATTTT. Translated: CAISESGTNNQPQHF. The gene calls are TRBV10-3 and TRBJ1-5; D might be TRBD1 (6 bases). This CDR3 is built from 15 residues. CDR1 is ENHRY and CDR2 is SYGVKD in the germline V gene. The V gene lost 0 bases and the J gene lost 3 bases, with 9 bases spanning the gap.

On this clonotype itself: A much larger clone lies one base from this, so it may be a read error. This chain links TRBV5-1 with TRBJ2-2, with 9 bases identical to TRBD1. The CDR3 runs 19 residues. Germline assignment: CDR1 SGHRS and CDR2 YFSETQ. CDR3 in DNA: TGCGCCAGCGGCTTGGCCTTCAGGGACAGGGAGGTCTCCACCGGGGAGCTGTTTTTT. It codes for CASGLAFRDREVSTGELFF.

The table lists this clonotype with a few counts. The chain has TRBV10-3 and TRBJ1-6, with D perhaps TRBD1 (6 bases). V lost 2 bases, J lost 6 bases, and 8 bases lay in between. CDR1 and CDR2 (germline): ENHRY, SYGVKD. This CDR3 has 14 amino acids. The CDR3: CAISEGGGNSPLHF. In DNA, the CDR3 is TGTGCCATCAGTGAGGGAGGGGGTAATTCACCCCTCCACTTT.

This clonotype was counted ten times or more. V is TRBV5-1 and J is TRBJ2-1; tentative D call: TRBD1 (8 bases). This CDR3 contains 15 residues. Germline V gene data show CDR1 as SGHRS and CDR2 as YFSETQ. V shed 6 bases and J shed 6 bases, with 19 bases lying between them. As DNA, the CDR3 is TGCGCCAGCACCCCGAACAGGGGGAGGGCCAATGAGCAGTTCTTC. The encoded protein is CASTPNRGRANEQFF. Variable domain in full (rest from reference TRBV5-1 and TRBJ2-1): KAGVTQTPRYLIKTRGQQVTLSCSPISGHRSVSWYQQTPGQGLQFLFEYFSETQRNKGNFPGRFSGRQFSNSRSEMNVSTLELGDSALYLCASTPNRGRANEQFFGPGTRLTVL.

The chain recombines TRBV29-1 with TRBJ2-7, with no clear D. The CDR3 is 15 amino acids. The germline V gene has CDR1 SQVTM and CDR2 ANQGSEA. V lost 4 bases and J 2 bases, leaving 18 bases between the germline ends. The CDR3 loop is CSVGGGSYSPYEQYF. DNA for the CDR3: TGCAGCGTTGGAGGTGGTAGCTACTCCCCCTACGAGCAGTACTTC.

The chain joins TRBV9 to TRBJ2-7; D not certain. V was pared by 5 bases and J by 7 bases, with 13 bases between. This CDR3 comprises 12 residues. Germline values: CDR1 SGDLS, CDR2 YYNGEE. The CDR3 loop reads CASSSSEWEQYF. The CDR3 DNA is TGTGCCAGCAGTTCCTCGGAGTGGGAGCAGTACTTC.

The chain joins TRBV5-6 to TRBJ1-3; D unclear. This CDR3 is 15 amino acids long. Looked up from germline, CDR1 is SGHDT and CDR2 is YYEEEE. Trimming removed 4 bases from V and 0 bases from J, with 11 bases in between. CDR3: CASSPRPRSGNTIYF. For the CDR3, the DNA is TGTGCCAGCAGCCCCCGGCCCCGCTCTGGAAACACCATATATTTT. Supplemented by reference TRBV5-6 and TRBJ1-3, the full variable domain reads DAGVTQSPTHLIKTRGQQVTLRCSPKSGHDTVSWYQQALGQGPQFIFQYYEEEERQRGNFPDRFSGHQFPNYSSELNVNALLLGDSALYLCASSPRPRSGNTIYFGEGSWLTVV.

The table lists this clonotype with many counts. The chain combines TRBV29-1 with TRBJ1-2; 9 nucleotides agree with TRBD1. This CDR3 has 12 amino acids. Per germline, CDR1 SQVTM and CDR2 ANQGSEA. The trim removed 5 bases at V and 4 bases at J, leaving 2 bases unmatched. CDR3 residues: CSVWDRVYGYTF. CDR3 nucleotide sequence: TGCAGCGTTTGGGACAGGGTCTATGGCTACACCTTC.

The chain carries TRBV10-3 and TRBJ2-3, with D hard to call. V was cut by 5 bases and J by 0 bases, with 0 bases left in between. Germline CDR1 reads ENHRY; CDR2 reads SYGVKD. This CDR3 has 11 residues. The CDR3, as DNA: TGTGCCATCAGTAGCACAGATACGCAGTATTTT. This gives the protein CAISSTDTQYF.

Comment on this clonotype: Being one base from a much bigger clone, this may be a read error. Because it lacks the conserved phenylalanine or tryptophan at the end, this CDR3 is likely a read error. The chain couples TRBV7-2 to TRBJ2-1; 9 nucleotides align to TRBD2. V shed 6 bases and J 4 bases; nucleotides not matched to a gene: 7. The CDR3 sequence is 15 residues long. Germline V gives CDR1 SGHTA, CDR2 FQGNSA. CDR3 sequence: CASSQAGGHYNEQFY. The CDR3 bases are TGTGCCAGCAGTCAAGCGGGAGGCCATTACAATGAGCAGTTCTAC.

This clonotype was found many times. The J gene is TRBJ2-1, the V gene TRBV5-1; 9 bases line up with TRBD1. J was trimmed by 0 bases and V by 3 bases; bases with no gene match: 10. The CDR3 runs to 18 residues. Germline CDR1 SGHRS, CDR2 YFSETQ. The CDR3 nucleotides are TGCGCCAGCAGCTCACCGACAGGGGGTGGGCGCTCCTACAATGAGCAGTTCTTC. It specifies CASSSPTGGGRSYNEQFF.

This clonotype was observed at least ten times. The V gene is TRBV5-1, the J gene TRBJ1-6, with D tentatively TRBD1 (6 bases). Per the germline V gene, CDR1 is SGHRS and CDR2 is YFSETQ. CDR3 length: 14 residues. V was pared by 5 bases and J by 5 bases, with 11 bases between. This chain's CDR3 is CASRDRENNSPLHF. The CDR3 bases are TGCGCCAGCAGGGACAGAGAGAATAATTCACCCCTCCACTTT.

This chain connects TRBV5-6 to TRBJ2-1, with 8 bases that match TRBD2. The CDR3 length is 15 residues. Germline loops: CDR1 SGHDT, CDR2 YYEEEE. Trimming removed 0 bases from V and 10 bases from J; junction bases left unmatched: 9. CDR3 sequence reads: CASSLAGLGVAEQFF. Here the CDR3 DNA reads TGTGCCAGCAGCTTGGCGGGACTAGGAGTTGCAGAGCAGTTCTTC.

Many counts were recorded for this clonotype. J is TRBJ2-7 and V is TRBV5-1; no reliable D call. The CDR3 has 14 amino acids. Germline CDR1 SGHRS, CDR2 YFSETQ. Trimming left V 2 bases short and J 2 bases short, with 11 bases between. As DNA, the CDR3 is TGCGCCAGCAGCTTTGGCGGATCCCCCTACGAGCAGTACTTC. Protein sequence: CASSFGGSPYEQYF.

The chain employs TRBV20-1 and TRBJ2-7, with 9 bases fitting TRBD1. The CDR3 runs to 15 residues. Per germline, CDR1 DFQATT and CDR2 SNEGSKA (reference sequence). Trimming at V came to 6 bases and at J to 1 base, leaving 10 bases not matched to a gene. CDR3 sequence: CSARHPGTGSYEQYF. The CDR3 DNA follows: TGCAGTGCCCGACATCCCGGGACAGGGTCCTACGAGCAGTACTTC.

This clonotype has at least ten counts. The CDR3 sequence is CASSYSGRLDQPQHF. DNA for the CDR3: TGTGCCAGCAGTTACTCCGGCAGGCTCGATCAGCCCCAGCATTTT. The chain links TRBV6-5 to TRBJ1-5; D unclear. This CDR3 has 15 amino acids. The V gene lost 0 bases and the J gene lost 5 bases, with 11 bases spanning the gap. Germline V gene data show CDR1 as MNHEY and CDR2 as SVGAGI.

J is TRBJ2-7 and V is TRBV29-1; D is ambiguous. Trimming left V 5 bases short and J 3 bases short, with 8 bases between. Germline V gene sequence: CDR1 SQVTM, CDR2 ANQGSEA. This CDR3 is built from 11 residues. The CDR3 DNA reads as TGCAGCGTTCGATCTGGCTACGAGCAGTACTTC. This translates into CSVRSGYEQYF.

In this sample, this clonotype turned up a few times. The chain employs TRBV5-1 and TRBJ2-3; the match to TRBD2 covers 10 bases. Looked up from germline, CDR1 is SGHRS and CDR2 is YFSETQ. This CDR3 spans 14 amino acids. J was trimmed by 5 bases and V by 5 bases; bases with no gene match: 5. The CDR3 protein is CASRSSGSIDTQYF. CDR3 nucleotide sequence: TGCGCCAGCAGGTCTAGCGGGAGTATAGATACGCAGTATTTT.

This clonotype showed up many times. The J gene is TRBJ2-3, the V gene TRBV29-1; D unclear. The germline V gene encodes CDR1 SQVTM and CDR2 ANQGSEA. Trimming left V 3 bases short and J 0 bases short, with 4 bases between. This CDR3 is 12 amino acids long. For the CDR3, the DNA is TGCAGCGTTGAGCAGAGCACAGATACGCAGTATTTT. Translated, it gives CSVEQSTDTQYF.

The table lists this clonotype with many counts. The rearrangement uses TRBV9 and TRBJ2-2; perhaps TRBD1 as D (6 bases). CDR1 is SGDLS, CDR2 YYNGEE, per germline. Between the trimmed V and J ends, which lost 4 bases and 0 bases, there was a span of 10 bases. This CDR3 spans 15 amino acids. This CDR3 reads CASSSRQANTGELFF. The CDR3 nucleotides are TGTGCCAGCAGCTCCCGACAGGCGAACACCGGGGAGCTGTTTTTT.

This clonotype was seen ten or more times. CDR3 residues: CASSPILNTEAFF. DNA for the CDR3: TGCGCCAGCAGCCCTATTCTGAACACTGAAGCTTTCTTT. The rearrangement joins TRBV5-1 to TRBJ1-1; no reliable D call. The V gene lost 4 bases and the J gene lost 0 bases, with 7 bases spanning the gap. Germline loops: CDR1 SGHRS, CDR2 YFSETQ. CDR3 length: 13 amino acids.

This clonotype came up many times. The rearrangement joins TRBV10-3 to TRBJ2-4; a possible D gene is TRBD1 (6 bases). Germline CDR1 reads ENHRY; CDR2 reads SYGVKD. The length of the CDR3 is 18 residues. Trimming removed 2 bases at V and 0 bases at J, with 17 bases between. The CDR3 DNA reads TGTGCCATCAGTGAGGGAAACAGGGTTCTCCAAGCCAAAAACATTCAGTACTTC. Amino acid sequence: CAISEGNRVLQAKNIQYF.

This clonotype was seen repeatedly, ten times or more. The rearrangement joins TRBV9 to TRBJ2-3; D unclear. Germline V lookup: CDR1 SGDLS, CDR2 YYNGEE. V dropped 0 bases and J dropped 5 bases, with 7 bases sitting between them. This CDR3 spans 13 amino acids. The CDR3 is CASSVAFQDTQYF. CDR3 nucleotide sequence: TGTGCCAGCAGCGTAGCTTTCCAAGATACGCAGTATTTT.

This clonotype was found many times. The chain carries TRBV25-1 and TRBJ2-2; perhaps D is TRBD1 or TRBD2 (6 bases each). CDR3 length: 15 amino acids. V was shortened by 6 bases and J by 4 bases, with 15 bases between the two germline ends. Germline lookup yields CDR1 MGHDK and CDR2 SYGVNS. The CDR3 region has the DNA TGTGCCAGCAGGTGGGGGGCAGGGTCCACCGGGGAGCTGTTTTTT. This sequence encodes CASRWGAGSTGELFF.

This clonotype has ten or more counts. The chain has TRBV5-1 and TRBJ2-7; D gene ambiguous. The ends were cut back, 0 bases at V and 1 base at J, with 8 bases in the middle. Germline V gene lookup returns CDR1 SGHRS and CDR2 YFSETQ. The CDR3 spans 14 residues. The CDR3 coding sequence is TGCGCCAGCAGCTTGGATCCCATGTCCTACGAGCAGTACTTC. Its translation: CASSLDPMSYEQYF.